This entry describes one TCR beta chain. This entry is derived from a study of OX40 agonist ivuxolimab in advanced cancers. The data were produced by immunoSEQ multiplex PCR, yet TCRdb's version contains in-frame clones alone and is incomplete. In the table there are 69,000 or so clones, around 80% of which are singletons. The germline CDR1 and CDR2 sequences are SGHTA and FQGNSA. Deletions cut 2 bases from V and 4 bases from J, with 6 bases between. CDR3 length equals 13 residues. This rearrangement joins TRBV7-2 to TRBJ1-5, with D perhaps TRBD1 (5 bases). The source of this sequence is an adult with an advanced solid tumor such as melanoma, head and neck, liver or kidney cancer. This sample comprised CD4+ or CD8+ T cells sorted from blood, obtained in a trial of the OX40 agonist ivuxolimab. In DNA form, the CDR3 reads TGTGCCAGCAGCTTACAGGGAAATCAGCCCCAGCATTTT. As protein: CASSLQGNQPQHF. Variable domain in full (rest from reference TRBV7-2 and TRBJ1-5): GAGVSQSPSNKVTEKGKDVELRCDPISGHTALYWYRQSLGQGLEFLIYFQGNSAPDKSGLPSDRFSAERTGGSVSTLTIQRTQQEDSAVYLCASSLQGNQPQHFGDGTRLSIL.